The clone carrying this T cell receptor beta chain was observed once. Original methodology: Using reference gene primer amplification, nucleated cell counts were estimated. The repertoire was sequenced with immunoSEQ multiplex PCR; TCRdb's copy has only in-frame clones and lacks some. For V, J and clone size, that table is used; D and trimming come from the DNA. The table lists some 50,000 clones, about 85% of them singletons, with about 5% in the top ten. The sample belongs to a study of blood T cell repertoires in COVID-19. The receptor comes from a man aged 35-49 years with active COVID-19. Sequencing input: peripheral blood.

CDR3: CASSPATGSYDTGELFF. In nucleotides, the CDR3 is TGTGCCAGCAGTCCCGCGACAGGGTCGTATGACACCGGGGAGCTGTTTTTT. The chain recombines TRBV28 with TRBJ2-2; 7 positions agree with TRBD1. After removal of 5 bases from V and 3 bases from J, the junction contained 12 bases not matched to a gene. The germline gives CDR1 MDHEN, CDR2 SYDVKM. The CDR3 covers 17 residues.